Below are 26 T cell receptor beta chains sequenced from a single sample in a study of cytomegalovirus exposure and HLA in healthy donors (dated by TCRdb to 2015 to 2018). The library was made by the immunoSEQ multiplex PCR assay. For the multiplex PCR, a mixture combining 60 forward primers for TCR Vbeta segments and 13 reverse primers for TCR Jbeta segments was used. TCRdb re-hosts the immuneACCESS table, in-frame sequences only. Its copies lack some clones; in the studies checked, an unresolved V gene accounts for under half of them, and the cause for the rest is not known. This sample holds about 130,000 clones; around 85% were observed only once. The ten largest clonotypes hold approximately 6.7% of the sample. Sequenced: PBMCs. The source is a woman aged 25 to 39 in good health and CMV-seropositive.

This chain joins TRBV30 and TRBJ1-1; D not certain. V lost 3 bases, J lost 0 bases, and 8 bases lay in between. Germline-derived CDR1 and CDR2 are GTSNPN and SVGIG (reference sequence). CDR3 length equals 13 residues. This chain's CDR3 is CAWRGKMNTEAFF. CDR3 DNA: TGTGCCTGGAGGGGCAAGATGAACACTGAAGCTTTCTTT.

The rearrangement links TRBV30 to TRBJ1-2; 10 nucleotides match TRBD1. V trimming: 2 bases; J trimming: 8 bases; junction bases outside the gene matches: 5. The germline V gene has CDR1 GTSNPN and CDR2 SVGIG (reference sequence). This CDR3 is 13 amino acids long. Here the CDR3 reads CAWSQDRGQGYTF. The CDR3 DNA reads as TGTGCCTGGAGTCAAGACAGGGGGCAAGGCTACACCTTC.

V and J are TRBV28 and TRBJ1-4; 9 bases fit TRBD1. V gave up 4 bases and J gave up 7 bases; unmatched junction bases: 4. CDR3 size: 14 residues. Germline CDR1 reads MDHEN; CDR2 reads SYDVKM. CDR3 DNA sequence: TGTGCCAGCAGTTCGCCGGGACAGGGTGAAAAACTGTTTTTT. It encodes CASSSPGQGEKLFF.

Here the CDR3 DNA reads TGCAGCGTTGTGGAACTAACCTACAATGAGCAGTTCTTC. It codes for CSVVELTYNEQFF. The rearrangement joins TRBV29-1 to TRBJ2-1; D ambiguous. Deletions cut 4 bases from V and 2 bases from J, with 9 bases between. The CDR3 contains 13 residues. Per germline, CDR1 SQVTM and CDR2 ANQGSEA.

This chain links TRBV30 with TRBJ2-5; D is possibly TRBD2 (6 bases). Germline V gene data show CDR1 as GTSNPN and CDR2 as SVGIG (reference sequence). The CDR3 is made up of 11 amino acids. CDR3 protein: CTGRNQETQYF. DNA of the CDR3: TGTACGGGGAGGAACCAAGAGACCCAGTACTTC.

This chain links TRBV5-5 with TRBJ2-5; 8 bases are a match to TRBD2. V shed 4 bases, J shed 4 bases, and the junction held 6 bases outside the gene matches. The CDR3 loop spans 14 amino acids. Germline V CDR1 and CDR2: SGHKS, YYEKEE (reference sequence). The CDR3 sequence: CASSRGGGGETQYF. The CDR3 nucleotides are TGTGCCAGCAGCCGGGGGGGAGGCGGAGAGACCCAGTACTTC. Full variable domain (outside the CDR3, taken from reference TRBV5-5 and TRBJ2-5): DAGVTQSPTHLIKTRGQQVTLRCSPISGHKSVSWYQQVLGQGPQFIFQYYEKEERGRGNFPDRFSARQFPNYSSELNVNALLLGDSALYLCASSRGGGGETQYFGPGTRLLVL.

The CDR3 DNA reads as TGTGCCAGCACTCCCCTAGACGGCTACTATGGCTACACCTTC. Protein: CASTPLDGYYGYTF. The chain combines TRBV28 with TRBJ1-2; D uncertain. Trimming removed 7 bases at V and 3 bases at J, with 15 bases between. The CDR3 has 14 amino acids. Per the germline V gene, CDR1 is MDHEN and CDR2 is SYDVKM.

This rearrangement joins TRBV7-2 to TRBJ1-1, with a weak D call TRBD1 (6 bases). This CDR3 region has 15 residues. Germline CDR1 reads SGHTA; CDR2 reads FQGNSA. V gave up 2 bases and J gave up 1 base, with 11 bases separating them. CDR3: CASSLQDRPNTEAFF. The CDR3 bases are TGTGCCAGCAGCTTACAAGACAGGCCGAACACTGAAGCTTTCTTT.

In this sample, this clone turned up once. Distinct nucleotide sequences in the sample also encode this CDR3. This chain connects TRBV5-1 to TRBJ1-1, with D maybe TRBD1 (5 bases). CDR1 and CDR2 from the germline V gene are SGHRS and YFSETQ. V was clipped by 0 bases and J by 2 bases, with 8 bases between them. CDR3 length equals 14 residues. CDR3 nucleotides: TGCGCCAGCAGCTTGGGACAGAGCAACACTGAAGCTTTCTTT. As protein: CASSLGQSNTEAFF. Full variable domain (outside the CDR3, taken from reference TRBV5-1 and TRBJ1-1): KAGVTQTPRYLIKTRGQQVTLSCSPISGHRSVSWYQQTPGQGLQFLFEYFSETQRNKGNFPGRFSGRQFSNSRSEMNVSTLELGDSALYLCASSLGQSNTEAFFGQGTRLTVV.

The chain couples TRBV9 to TRBJ2-1; D gene ambiguous. This CDR3 is built from 16 residues. Looked up from germline, CDR1 is SGDLS and CDR2 is YYNGEE. Trimming took 0 bases from V and 0 from J, leaving 10 bases between them. The CDR3 is CASSVERESSYNEQFF. The DNA of the CDR3 is TGTGCCAGCAGCGTAGAGAGAGAGAGCTCCTACAATGAGCAGTTCTTC.

This chain connects TRBV28 to TRBJ1-1; possible D gene TRBD1, 6 bases. Between the trimmed V and J ends, which lost 5 bases and 7 bases, there was a span of 14 bases. The CDR3 spans 13 residues. Germline CDR1 and CDR2: MDHEN and SYDVKM. CDR3 nucleotides: TGTGCCAGCAGTCCGGACAGAGGATATGAAGCTTTCTTT. Encoded protein: CASSPDRGYEAFF. The full variable domain, completed using reference TRBV28 and TRBJ1-1, is DVKVTQSSRYLVKRTGEKVFLECVQDMDHENMFWYRQDPGLGLRLIYFSYDVKMKEKGDIPEGYSVSREKKERFSLILESASTNQTSMYLCASSPDRGYEAFFGQGTRLTVV.

The chain has TRBV6-1 and TRBJ2-4; 9 bases align to TRBD1. Per the germline V gene, CDR1 is MNHNS and CDR2 is SASEGT. This CDR3 region has 14 residues. Trimming removed 4 bases from V and 7 bases from J; junction bases left unmatched: 5. CDR3 sequence reads: CASSGGTGWNIQYF. The CDR3 coding sequence is TGTGCCAGCAGTGGGGGGACAGGGTGGAACATTCAGTACTTC.

In regard to this clone: At one boundary the junction diverges from the germline segment, which might be a read error. CDR3 in amino acids: CASSPLAGSTNTQYF. CDR3 nucleotides: TGTGCCAGCAGCCCCTTAGCGGGAAGCACAAATACGCAGTATTTT. The rearrangement uses TRBV13 and TRBJ2-3; 8 bases are shared with TRBD2. Germline values: CDR1 PRHDT, CDR2 FYEKMQ (reference sequence). This CDR3 comprises 15 residues.

The chain couples TRBV30 to TRBJ1-2; D might be TRBD1 (6 bases). Germline-derived CDR1 and CDR2 are GTSNPN and SVGIG (reference sequence). Trimming pared 7 bases from V and 5 bases from J, leaving 20 bases between. This CDR3 region has 14 residues. As DNA, the CDR3 is TGTGCCTCAAAGACAGGTCCAGGGGTTTATGGCTACACCTTC. It yields the protein CASKTGPGVYGYTF.

The V call is TRBV7-3, the J call TRBJ1-2, with a tentative D call TRBD1 (5 bases). Trimming cost V 5 bases and J 8 bases, with 15 bases left between them. CDR3 length equals 13 residues. The germline CDR1 and CDR2 sequences are SGHTA and FQGTGA. The chain's CDR3 is CASSQDTFGGYTF. The CDR3 coding sequence is TGTGCCAGCAGCCAGGACACCTTTGGGGGCTACACCTTC.

The chain recombines TRBV9 with TRBJ2-5, with TRBD2 matching over 8 bases. This CDR3 spans 13 amino acids. Germline loops: CDR1 SGDLS, CDR2 YYNGEE. V dropped 4 bases and J dropped 2; count of bases not matched to a gene: 1. CDR3 sequence (DNA): TGTGCCAGCAGCCGCGGGGGGCAAGAGACCCAGTACTTC. This encodes CASSRGGQETQYF.

The chain uses TRBV27 and TRBJ1-1, with D tentatively TRBD1 (5 bases). V dropped 0 bases and J dropped 1 base, with 9 bases sitting between them. Germline CDR1 is MNHEY and CDR2 is SMNVEV (reference sequence). This CDR3 spans 15 amino acids. The CDR3 sequence is CASSLSGGTNTEAFF. For the CDR3, the DNA is TGTGCCAGCAGTTTATCGGGGGGGACGAACACTGAAGCTTTCTTT.

The rearrangement uses TRBV9 and TRBJ2-3, with TRBD2 matching over 11 bases. CDR1 SGDLS and CDR2 YYNGEE come from the germline V gene. Losses at the gene ends were 4 bases for V and 6 bases for J; bases not matched to a gene: 10. The CDR3 totals 16 residues. DNA of the CDR3: TGTGCCAGCAGCCCTACCTCGACTAGCGGGGTGGATACGCAGTATTTT. Translated, it gives CASSPTSTSGVDTQYF.

The chain couples TRBV19 to TRBJ1-1; TRBD1 matches 10 bases. The V segment lost 4 bases and the J segment 5 bases; nucleotides outside the gene matches: 7. Per the germline V gene, CDR1 is LNHDA and CDR2 is SQIVND (reference sequence). This CDR3 is 15 amino acids long. The CDR3 region has the DNA TGTGCCAGTAGTAACGGACAGGGGGTCGTTACTGAAGCTTTCTTT. Translation: CASSNGQGVVTEAFF.

The chain employs TRBV7-9 and TRBJ1-1; no reliable D call. Deletions cut 1 base from V and 1 base from J, with 16 bases between. The V gene's germline CDR1 is SEHNR and CDR2 FQNEAQ (reference sequence). The CDR3 has 17 amino acids. CDR3 coding DNA: TGTGCCAGCAGCTTAGTGGGAGAGTGGAGAGGGAACACTGAAGCTTTCTTT. This gives the protein CASSLVGEWRGNTEAFF. Looking up the rest from reference TRBV7-9 and TRBJ1-1 gives the full variable domain: DTGVSQNPRHKITKRGQNVTFRCDPISEHNRLYWYRQTLGQGPEFLTYFQNEAQLEKSRLLSDRFSAERPKGSFSTLEIQRTEQGDSAMYLCASSLVGEWRGNTEAFFGQGTRLTVV.

As concerns this clone: The germline gene is not matched at one end of the junction; a read error may be the cause. CDR3 region: CSSSLTGVSYEQYF. CDR3 coding DNA: TGTTCCAGCAGCTTAACAGGGGTATCCTACGAGCAGTACTTC. This chain uses TRBV7-9 with TRBJ2-7, with TRBD1 matching over 7 bases. Germline CDR1 and CDR2: SEHNR and FQNEAQ (reference sequence). This CDR3 comprises 14 residues.

The chain employs TRBV30 and TRBJ1-4, with D unresolved. The V end was cut by 2 bases, the J end by 3 bases, with 10 bases between. The CDR3 totals 14 residues. CDR1 and CDR2 (germline): GTSNPN, SVGIG (reference sequence). CDR3 in amino acids: CAWSTGGPNEKLFF. CDR3 DNA: TGTGCCTGGAGTACTGGAGGGCCTAATGAAAAACTGTTTTTT. The complete variable domain, with remaining parts taken from reference TRBV30 and TRBJ1-4, reads SQTIHQWPATLVQPVGSPLSLECTVEGTSNPNLYWYRQAAGRGLQLLFYSVGIGQISSEVPQNLSASRPQDRQFILSSKKLLLSDSGFYLCAWSTGGPNEKLFFGSGTQLSVL.

The DNA for the CDR3 is TGTGCCAGCATGGGTTTCGGGGGTCCTGCCTACGAGCAGTACTTC. Translated: CASMGFGGPAYEQYF. The rearrangement joins TRBV2 to TRBJ2-7; the D gene is possibly TRBD2 (6 bases). V lost 7 bases, J lost 2 bases, and 18 bases lay in between. CDR1 and CDR2 (germline): SNHLY, FYNNEI. The CDR3 covers 15 residues. The variable domain in full, completed from reference TRBV2 and TRBJ2-7, reads EPEVTQTPSHQVTQMGQEVILRCVPISNHLYFYWYRQILGQKVEFLVSFYNNEISEKSEIFDDQFSVERPDGSNFTLKIRSTKLEDSAMYFCASMGFGGPAYEQYFGPGTRLTVT.

V and J are TRBV5-6 and TRBJ2-7; D is unclear. Germline V lookup: CDR1 SGHDT, CDR2 YYEEEE. The CDR3 loop spans 12 amino acids. V lost 4 bases, J lost 6 bases, and 11 bases lay in between. The CDR3: CASSRRSGEQYF. DNA of the CDR3: TGTGCCAGCAGCCGTCGGTCGGGCGAGCAGTACTTC.

The gene calls are TRBV7-9 and TRBJ2-4; 7 bases agree with TRBD1. The germline gives CDR1 SEHNR, CDR2 FQNEAQ (reference sequence). V shed 3 bases and J 4 bases; nucleotides not matched to a gene: 3. The CDR3 length is 14 residues. The CDR3 sequence: CASSFDREKNIQYF. In nucleotides, the CDR3 is TGTGCCAGCAGCTTCGACAGGGAAAAAAACATTCAGTACTTC.

This clone occurred a few times. The conserved final phenylalanine or tryptophan is absent from the CDR3, which likely points to a read error. It is unclear where the CDR3 begins or ends on the DNA, so no DNA is shown, and the CDR3 is as TCRdb lists it. The chain links TRBV5-6 to TRBJ2-7; the DNA was not used to check the table's D call, TRBD2. The germline CDR1 and CDR2 sequences are SGHDT and YYEEEE. The CDR3 length equals 12 residues, ends included. The CDR3: CASSLWEGPLEL.